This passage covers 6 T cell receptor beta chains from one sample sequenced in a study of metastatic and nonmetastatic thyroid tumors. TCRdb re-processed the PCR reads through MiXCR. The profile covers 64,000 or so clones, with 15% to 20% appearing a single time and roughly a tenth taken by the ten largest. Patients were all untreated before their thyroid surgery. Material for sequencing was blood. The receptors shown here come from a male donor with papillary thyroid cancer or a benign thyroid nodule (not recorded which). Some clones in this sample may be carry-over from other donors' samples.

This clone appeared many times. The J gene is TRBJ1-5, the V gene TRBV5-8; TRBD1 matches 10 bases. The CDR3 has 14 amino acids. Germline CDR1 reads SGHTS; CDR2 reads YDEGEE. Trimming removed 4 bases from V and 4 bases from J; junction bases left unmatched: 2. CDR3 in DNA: TGTGCCAGCAGCCCGGACAGGGGGAATCAGCCCCAGCATTTT. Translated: CASSPDRGNQPQHF. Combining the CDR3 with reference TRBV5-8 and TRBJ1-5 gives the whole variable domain EAGVTQSPTHLIKTRGQQATLRCSPISGHTSVYWYQQALGLGLQFLLWYDEGEERNRGNFPPRFSGRQFPNYSSELNVNALELEDSALYLCASSPDRGNQPQHFGDGTRLSIL.

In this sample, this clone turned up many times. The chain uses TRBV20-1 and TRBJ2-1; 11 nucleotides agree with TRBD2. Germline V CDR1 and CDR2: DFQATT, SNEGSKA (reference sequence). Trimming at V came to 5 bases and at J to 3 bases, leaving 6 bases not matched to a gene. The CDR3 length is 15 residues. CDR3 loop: CSALHGTSGYNEQFF. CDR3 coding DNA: TGCAGTGCTTTGCACGGGACTAGCGGCTACAATGAGCAGTTCTTC.

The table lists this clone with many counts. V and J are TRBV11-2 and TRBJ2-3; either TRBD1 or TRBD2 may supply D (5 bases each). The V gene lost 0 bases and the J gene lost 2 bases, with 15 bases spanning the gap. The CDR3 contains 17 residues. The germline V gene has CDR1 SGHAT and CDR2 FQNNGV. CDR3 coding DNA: TGTGCCAGCAGCTTAGAGTCAACGGGGCCTTTCACAGATACGCAGTATTTT. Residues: CASSLESTGPFTDTQYF.

The CDR3 DNA sequence: TGCAGCGTTGGCGATTTCTCTGGGGCCAACGTCCTGACTTTC. Translated: CSVGDFSGANVLTF. The J gene is TRBJ2-6, the V gene TRBV29-1; D unclear. V gave up 4 bases and J gave up 0 bases, with 7 bases separating them. Looked up from germline, CDR1 is SQVTM and CDR2 is ANQGSEA. This CDR3 is built from 14 residues.

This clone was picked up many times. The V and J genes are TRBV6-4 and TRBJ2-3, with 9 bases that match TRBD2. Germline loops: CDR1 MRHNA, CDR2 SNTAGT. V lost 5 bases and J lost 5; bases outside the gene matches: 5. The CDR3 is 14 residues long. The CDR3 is CASSLAGEGDTQYF. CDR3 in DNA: TGTGCCAGCAGTTTAGCGGGAGAGGGAGATACGCAGTATTTT.

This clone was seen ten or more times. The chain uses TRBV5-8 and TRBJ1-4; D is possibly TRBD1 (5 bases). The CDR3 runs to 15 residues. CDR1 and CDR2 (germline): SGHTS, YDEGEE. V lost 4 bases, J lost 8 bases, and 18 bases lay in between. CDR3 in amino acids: CASSPARGGWEKLFF. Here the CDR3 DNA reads TGTGCCAGCAGCCCTGCCCGGGGCGGATGGGAAAAACTGTTTTTT. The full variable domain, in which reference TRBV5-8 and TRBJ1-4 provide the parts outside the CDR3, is EAGVTQSPTHLIKTRGQQATLRCSPISGHTSVYWYQQALGLGLQFLLWYDEGEERNRGNFPPRFSGRQFPNYSSELNVNALELEDSALYLCASSPARGGWEKLFFGSGTQLSVL.